A selection of T cell receptor beta chains follows, all from one sample in a study of shared clonotypes between healthy human individuals. Assay: immunoSEQ multiplex PCR; the TCRdb copy retains only in-frame clones and omits some. The table lists some 470,000 clones, 76% of them singletons, with 10% to 15% in the top ten. Sequenced: PBMCs. The receptors here all came from a middle-aged woman in good health. Some clones in this sample may be carry-over from other donors' samples. Both conserved end residues are part of each CDR3. The D gene is left open where the match is weak. Rows give clone size only sometimes, using once, few, many, or a class for an expanded clone.

J,V,D,size,DNA,CDR3
TRBJ2-1,TRBV27,.,few,TGTGCCAGCAGTTTATGGGGTATCTCTATGGGTGAGCAGTTCTTC,CASSLWGISMGEQFF
TRBJ2-2,TRBV9,.,.,TGTGCCAGCAGCGTAGCGGGAGAGAGGGCCGGGGAGCTGTTTTTT,CASSVAGERAGELFF
TRBJ2-1,TRBV5-8,TRBD2,.,TGTGCCAGCAGCTCCGGGACTAGCGGGAGAGTCGATGAGCAGTTCTTC,CASSSGTSGRVDEQFF
TRBJ1-5,TRBV6-1,.,once,TGTGCCAGCAGTGAAGCGCCCGGGGGCAGGGGTCAGCCCCAGCATTTT,CASSEAPGGRGQPQHF
TRBJ1-2,TRBV28,TRBD1,.,TGTGCCAGCACCAAACAGGGGAACTATGGCTACACCTTC,CASTKQGNYGYTF
TRBJ2-5,TRBV5-1,.,.,TGCGCCAGCAGCTTGGTAATGTTGCGTGTTCCCCAAGAGACCCAGTACTTC,CASSLVMLRVPQETQYF
TRBJ2-7,TRBV27,TRBD2,.,TGTGCCAGCAGTCGACTAGCGGGAGTTATCGGCTACGAGCAGTACTTC,CASSRLAGVIGYEQYF
TRBJ1-5,TRBV7-2,.,.,TGTGCCAGCAGCTTAGCCGGAGGGTGGCCCCAGCATTTT,CASSLAGGWPQHF
TRBJ2-7,TRBV7-9,.,.,TGTGCCAGCAGCTTGCACTACGAGCAGTACTTC,CASSLHYEQYF
TRBJ2-5,TRBV30,TRBD1,.,TGTGCCTGGAGTGTCCTTGGACAGGGGAAGGGGACCCAGTACTTC,CAWSVLGQGKGTQYF
TRBJ1-1,TRBV19,.,.,TGTGCCAGTAGTGCTGCCGGGCCCCGGGCTTTCTTT,CASSAAGPRAFF
TRBJ1-4,TRBV7-2,.,.,TGTGCCAGCAGCCCGTCGTCGAATGAAAAACTGTTTTTT,CASSPSSNEKLFF
TRBJ2-7,TRBV4-1,.,.,TGCGCCAGCAGCCAAGAAGGACGGGGGCACGAGCAGTACTTC,CASSQEGRGHEQYF
TRBJ2-3,TRBV5-1,TRBD1,.,TGCGCCAGCAGCCCGGAAACAGGGGTGTACGATACGCAGTATTTT,CASSPETGVYDTQYF
TRBJ2-2,TRBV29-1,.,once,TGCAGCGCTACCGATCCGGGACGAACCGGGGAGCTGTTTTTT,CSATDPGRTGELFF
TRBJ1-1,TRBV7-9,.,.,TGTGCCAGCAGACTGACAGGGAACACTGAAGCTTTCTTT,CASRLTGNTEAFF
TRBJ1-5,TRBV5-3,TRBD1,.,TGTGCCAGAAGCTATGGACAGGGAACTATTAAGGGCAATCAGCCCCAGCATTTT,CARSYGQGTIKGNQPQHF
TRBJ2-3,TRBV6-6,TRBD1,.,TGTGCCAGCAGTTCCAAATGGGGACAGGGAGCAGATACGCAGTATTTT,CASSSKWGQGADTQYF
TRBJ2-3,TRBV27,TRBD2,.,TGTGCCAGCAGTCGGACTAGCGGGAGTCCCACAGATACGCAGTATTTT,CASSRTSGSPTDTQYF
TRBJ2-1,TRBV27,.,few,TGTGCCAGCAGTTTGGGGAATGAGCAGTTCTTC,CASSLGNEQFF
TRBJ2-6,TRBV11-2,.,.,TGTGCCACCCTGTCCTCTGGGGCCAACGTCCTGACTTTC,CATLSSGANVLTF
TRBJ2-2,TRBV2,.,.,TGTGCCAGCAGTGCCGGACTTGCCGCCGGGGAGCTGTTTTTT,CASSAGLAAGELFF
TRBJ2-3,TRBV9,TRBD2,.,TGTGCCAGCAGCGTTCTAGCGGGAGGGACCACAGATACGCAGTATTTT,CASSVLAGGTTDTQYF
TRBJ1-4,TRBV7-8,.,.,TGTGCCAGCAGCTTACGCGAGGGGACAAATGAAAAACTGTTTTTT,CASSLREGTNEKLFF
TRBJ2-3,TRBV28,TRBD1,.,TGTGCCAGCAGTTTGGTCGGACAGGGGTTCACAGATACGCAGTATTTT,CASSLVGQGFTDTQYF
TRBJ1-1,TRBV28,TRBD1,few,TGTGCCAGCAGTACAGGGGGGAACACTGAAGCTTTCTTT,CASSTGGNTEAFF
TRBJ2-1,TRBV11-1,.,.,TGTGCCAGCAGCTTAGTGTACGCGGGACGAAGGAATGAGCAGTTCTTC,CASSLVYAGRRNEQFF
TRBJ2-1,TRBV19,TRBD2,.,TGTGCCAGTAGTAGGGCTAGCGGGAGTGGGCATCCCTACAATGAGCAGTTCTTC,CASSRASGSGHPYNEQFF
TRBJ2-2,TRBV7-2,TRBD2,.,TGTGCCAGCAGCTTAGCGGGGCTAGCGGGAGCCACCGGGGAGCTGTTTTTT,CASSLAGLAGATGELFF
TRBJ2-2,TRBV9,TRBD2,.,TGTGCCAGCAGCCCACCTCCGGGACTAGCGGGAGAGGCCGGGGAGCTGTTTTTT,CASSPPPGLAGEAGELFF
TRBJ1-4,TRBV30,TRBD1,.,TGTGCCGGACAAGACAGGGGGCGCGGTGAAAAACTGTTTTTT,CAGQDRGRGEKLFF
TRBJ1-2,TRBV7-6,TRBD1,.,TGTGCCAGCAGCTTAGGGCCCGGGACAGGGGGCGTTGGCTACACCTTC,CASSLGPGTGGVGYTF
TRBJ2-2,TRBV11-2,.,.,TGTGCCAGCAGCTCCCTGGTTGGGGTGGCCGGGGAGCTGTTTTTT,CASSSLVGVAGELFF
TRBJ1-4,TRBV29-1,.,.,TGCAGCGTTGCTGCTAATGAAAAACTGTTTTTT,CSVAANEKLFF
TRBJ2-5,TRBV19,.,few,TGTGCCACACGGGAGTTTGGAGAGACCCAGTACTTC,CATREFGETQYF
TRBJ2-5,TRBV9,TRBD2,.,TGTGCCAGCAGCGTAGGCGGGAGGGATGTAGAGACCCAGTACTTC,CASSVGGRDVETQYF
TRBJ2-7,TRBV29-1,.,few,TGCAGCGTTCAGGGAGGTCGGGAGCAGTACTTC,CSVQGGREQYF
TRBJ2-7,TRBV4-3,TRBD2,.,TGCGCCAGCAGCCAAGGACTAGCGGGAGGTTACGAGCAGTACTTC,CASSQGLAGGYEQYF
TRBJ1-1,TRBV14,.,.,TGTGCCAGCAGCCAAGGGACAGTTGAAGCTTTCTTT,CASSQGTVEAFF
TRBJ1-4,TRBV28,.,.,TGTGCCAGCAGTCCACAGCGGGGGGCGCGGGAAAAACTGTTTTTT,CASSPQRGAREKLFF
TRBJ2-5,TRBV7-2,TRBD2,.,TGTGCCAGCAGCGTCAGCGGGAAGACCCAGTACTTC,CASSVSGKTQYF
TRBJ1-5,TRBV27,.,.,TGTGCCGGCAGTCCCTTCAATCAGCCCCAGCATTTT,CAGSPFNQPQHF
TRBJ2-7,TRBV27,TRBD2,.,TGTGCCAGCAGTCGCGGACAACCGGGACTAGCGGGACGCGAGCAGTACTTC,CASSRGQPGLAGREQYF
TRBJ2-2,TRBV6-1,.,once,TGTGCCAGCAGTTGGGGCCTCACCGGGGAGCTGTTTTTT,CASSWGLTGELFF
TRBJ2-7,TRBV19,.,.,TGTGCCAGTAGTATTGAGGGGACTTTCTACGAGCAGTACTTC,CASSIEGTFYEQYF
TRBJ2-6,TRBV7-3,.,.,TGTGCCAGCAGCTTAAGCGGCGGGGCCAACGTCCTGACTTTC,CASSLSGGANVLTF
TRBJ2-1,TRBV2,TRBD2,.,TGTGCCAGCTTTAGGGGACTAGGGTACAATGAGCAGTTCTTC,CASFRGLGYNEQFF
TRBJ2-7,TRBV27,.,.,TGTGCCAGCAGCTCCCCCGGCAGTTTGGTTGAAAAGCCCTACTTC,CASSSPGSLVEKPYF
TRBJ1-1,TRBV4-3,.,.,TGCGCCAGCAGCCAAGATGGAAGGGGGGGCATGAACACTGAAGCTTTCTTT,CASSQDGRGGMNTEAFF
TRBJ1-2,TRBV7-2,.,few,TGTGCCAGCAGTCGAGATGGGAACTATGGCTACACCTTC,CASSRDGNYGYTF
TRBJ2-1,TRBV2,TRBD2,.,TGTGCCAGCAGTCGACTAGCGGCATACAATGAGCAGTTCTTC,CASSRLAAYNEQFF